This T cell receptor (beta chain) stems from a study of T-cell reconstitution after alpha-beta-depleted transplantation in children. The table lists this clonotype with a few counts. Antigen unknown. Study conclusions and caveats: Surviving recipient T cells and intrathymic progenitors accounted for some patients' high TCRbeta diversity at day 60. After transplant, at about two months, alpha-beta T cells were reportedly derived from several hundred expanded graft clones. From newly produced T cells came most of the T-cell counts and diversity one year after transplant.

The authors prepared the TCRbeta library with unique molecular identifiers. TCRdb independently ran MiXCR on the PCR reads; one entry per CDR3 protein. The sample lists 500,000 or so distinct CDR3 sequences, about 10% occurring once. Germline lookup yields CDR1 DFQATT and CDR2 SNEGSKA (reference sequence). CDR3 length: 13 residues. The V segment lost 5 bases and the J segment 8 bases; nucleotides outside the gene matches: 6. The starting material was PBMCs, mostly from graft donor cells, obtained 180 days after TCRalphabeta/CD19-depleted stem cell transplant. The clonotype comes from a female patient aged 2 to 10 who had a stem cell transplant for aplastic anemia, so the T cells may come from the graft donor. The V call is TRBV20-1, the J call TRBJ1-4; 9 bases are shared with TRBD1. Here the CDR3 reads CSARTGGREKLFF. CDR3 bases: TGCAGTGCTCGTACAGGGGGCAGGGAAAAACTGTTTTTT.